These T cell receptor beta chains were read from a single sample in a study of cytomegalovirus exposure and HLA in healthy donors. Sequenced by immunoSEQ multiplex PCR; TCRdb stores in-frame clones only, minus some. The table shows 100,000 to 150,000 clones, with approximately 17% occurring only once. Sequenced sample: PBMCs. These receptors were obtained from a female donor in good health and CMV-seropositive. Both conserved end residues are part of each CDR3. Fields, in order: J gene, clone size, V gene, D gene, CDR3 DNA, CDR3 protein. A D gene is named only where the DNA matches it firmly. Clone size is not always given. Where it is, it says once, few, many or a class for expanded clones.

J: TRBJ2-2; size: .; V: TRBV30; D: .; DNA: TGTGCCTGGAGTGGGGGGGTCGGGGAGCTGTTTTTT; CDR3: CAWSGGVGELFF
J: TRBJ2-5; size: .; V: TRBV11-2; D: TRBD2; DNA: TGTGCCAGCAGCCTTTTCCGAGCGGGGGGGACCCAGTACTTC; CDR3: CASSLFRAGGTQYF
J: TRBJ1-1; size: few; V: TRBV5-1; D: .; DNA: TGCGCCAGCAGCACGATGGGAGAGGGAACTGAAGCTTTCTTT; CDR3: CASSTMGEGTEAFF
J: TRBJ2-3; size: .; V: TRBV6-1; D: TRBD1; DNA: TGTGCCAGCAGTGAAGCGGGACAGGGAACAGATACGCAGTATTTT; CDR3: CASSEAGQGTDTQYF
J: TRBJ2-1; size: few; V: TRBV20-1; D: .; DNA: TGCAGTGCTAGAAGTCCGGGGAAGCAGTTCTTC; CDR3: CSARSPGKQFF
J: TRBJ2-3; size: few; V: TRBV5-1; D: TRBD2; DNA: TGCGCCAGCAGCTGGACCGGACTAGCTAGAGATACGCAGTATTTT; CDR3: CASSWTGLARDTQYF
J: TRBJ2-1; size: .; V: TRBV7-8; D: TRBD2; DNA: TGTGCCAGCAGTGGACTAGCTGAGAATGAGCAGTTCTTC; CDR3: CASSGLAENEQFF
J: TRBJ1-4; size: .; V: TRBV7-9; D: .; DNA: TGTGCCAGCAGCCCCACCGGGGTTTGGGATGAAAAACTGTTTTTT; CDR3: CASSPTGVWDEKLFF
J: TRBJ1-2; size: .; V: TRBV6-4; D: .; DNA: TGTGCCAGCAGAAGAGAGGGTCGGGGTAGTTATGGCTACACCTTC; CDR3: CASRREGRGSYGYTF
J: TRBJ2-5; size: few; V: TRBV5-4; D: TRBD2; DNA: TGTGCCAGCAGCTTGGTTCTAGCGGGGCAGGAGACCCAGTACTTC; CDR3: CASSLVLAGQETQYF
J: TRBJ2-3; size: .; V: TRBV5-1; D: TRBD2; DNA: TGCGCCAGCAGCTTGAATAGCGGGGGGGCCTCAGATACGCAGTATTTT; CDR3: CASSLNSGGASDTQYF
J: TRBJ1-5; size: .; V: TRBV30; D: .; DNA: TGTGCCTGGAGTAAGGGGGGCAATCAGCCCCAGCATTTT; CDR3: CAWSKGGNQPQHF
J: TRBJ2-7; size: .; V: TRBV5-1; D: .; DNA: TGCGCCAGCAGCTTGGGAAGGGGGTATCGCTACGAGCAGTACTTC; CDR3: CASSLGRGYRYEQYF
J: TRBJ2-5; size: few; V: TRBV2; D: TRBD1; DNA: TGTGCCAGCAGCCCGGCACTTCGACAGGGGGCGGAGGAGACCCAGTACTTC; CDR3: CASSPALRQGAEETQYF
J: TRBJ2-1; size: .; V: TRBV19; D: .; DNA: TGTGCCAGTAGTCTGTACAATGAGCAGTTCTTC; CDR3: CASSLYNEQFF
J: TRBJ2-7; size: .; V: TRBV6-6; D: .; DNA: TGTGCCAGCAGTCCGAGAACGGGAAAACACTACGAGCAGTACTTC; CDR3: CASSPRTGKHYEQYF
J: TRBJ1-5; size: .; V: TRBV6-1; D: .; DNA: TGTGCCAGCAGAACAGCACCCTTTAGCAATCAGCCCCAGCATTTT; CDR3: CASRTAPFSNQPQHF
J: TRBJ2-2; size: .; V: TRBV7-2; D: .; DNA: TGTGCCAGCAGCTTTAACGGGAACACCGGGGAGCTGTTTTTT; CDR3: CASSFNGNTGELFF
J: TRBJ1-1; size: few; V: TRBV6-1; D: TRBD1; DNA: TGTGCCAGCAGTGAATTCCTCCTCGGGACAGGGAACACTGAAGCTTTCTTT; CDR3: CASSEFLLGTGNTEAFF
J: TRBJ2-5; size: .; V: TRBV5-1; D: .; DNA: TGCGCCAGCAGCTTCGCAGGAACGGACCAAGAGACCCAGTACTTC; CDR3: CASSFAGTDQETQYF
J: TRBJ2-7; size: many; V: TRBV5-1; D: TRBD1; DNA: TGCGCCAGCAGCCTTTACGGGACAGGGGACGAGCAGTACTTC; CDR3: CASSLYGTGDEQYF
J: TRBJ1-4; size: .; V: TRBV10-3; D: .; DNA: TGTGCCATCAGTGGTCAGATCGATAATGAAAAACTGTTTTTT; CDR3: CAISGQIDNEKLFF
J: TRBJ1-1; size: .; V: TRBV29-1; D: .; DNA: TGCAGCGCTGATACCAGGGGAATGAACACTGAAGCTTTCTTT; CDR3: CSADTRGMNTEAFF
J: TRBJ2-7; size: .; V: TRBV27; D: .; DNA: TGTGCCAGCAGTTTAACCAGGGGACTATACGAGCAGTACTTC; CDR3: CASSLTRGLYEQYF
J: TRBJ1-5; size: .; V: TRBV28; D: TRBD1; DNA: TGTGCCAGCAGTTGGACAGGGGGCAATCAGCCCCAGCATTTT; CDR3: CASSWTGGNQPQHF
J: TRBJ1-1; size: few; V: TRBV6-4; D: .; DNA: TGTGCCAGCAGTGCCACAGAGAACACTGAAGCTTTCTTT; CDR3: CASSATENTEAFF
J: TRBJ1-1; size: .; V: TRBV14; D: .; DNA: TGTGCCAGCAGCCCTAATCCCCCTCGGGAGGATCGAGAAGCTTTCTTT; CDR3: CASSPNPPREDREAFF
J: TRBJ1-5; size: few; V: TRBV5-1; D: .; DNA: TGCGCCAGCAGCTTGTCGGTGGATCAGCCCCAGCATTTT; CDR3: CASSLSVDQPQHF
J: TRBJ2-6; size: few; V: TRBV28; D: .; DNA: TGTGCCAGCAGTTTGCACAACCCCTCTGGGGCCAACGTCCTGACTTTC; CDR3: CASSLHNPSGANVLTF